This TCR beta chain derives from a study of CD8+ T cells in alopecia areata. Findings of the study overall: Lesional tissue from the scalp (especially in alopecia totalis/universalis) showed higher clonality than normal scalp. Scalp sequencing also captures normal skin's resident alphabeta T cells.

T lymphocytes (CD4+ and CD8+) were sorted from PBMCs. This CDR3 has 11 amino acids. The V gene's germline CDR1 is MNHEY and CDR2 SVGAGI. With 5 bases removed from V and 0 bases from J, the gap between germline ends came to 0 bases. cDNA prepared by RNA extraction and subsequent reverse transcription served as the template for sequencing. The data were produced by immunoSEQ multiplex PCR, yet TCRdb's version contains in-frame clones alone and is incomplete. The sample records roughly 140,000 clones, around 62% being singletons. Of note for this clone: Its antigen is currently unknown.

This TCR derives from a human donor in good health. The sequenced sample was CD8+ T cells sorted from blood. The rearrangement joins TRBV6-5 to TRBJ2-3; unclear D gene. In DNA, the CDR3 is TGTGCCAGCAGTAGCACAGATACGCAGTATTTT. Translating gives CASSSTDTQYF.